The TCR beta chain described here comes from a study of CXCR3-negative and CXCR3-positive naive CD8 T cells. Across the whole study: Cumulative TRB read yield was roughly 150 million, averaging about 1.5 +/- 0.3 million per library. The study's findings and limits: Naive cells used TRBV-TRBJ genes in much the same way whether CXCR3-negative or CXCR3-positive; memory cells did not. TRB CDR3s were more hydrophobic in CXCR3-positive than in CXCR3-negative naive cells.

Each TRB cDNA library was prepared by 5' RACE (with UMI labels). One entry per CDR3 protein, without DNA, is what TCRdb gives after re-calling the 5' RACE reads. The sample data list about 26,000 distinct CDR3 sequences. This clonotype registers medium-sized by frequency. Its specificity is unknown. CD45RO-CCR7+CD27+CD95- was the phenotype of naive CD8+ T cells. The TCR comes from a human donor in good health. Some clones in this sample may be carry-over from other donors' samples. Material: naive CXCR3- CD8+ T cells from blood. The subset denotes: CD45RO-CCR7+CD27+CD95- naive CD8+ T cells lacking CXCR3 (TNR3-).

The CDR3 loop is CASSLDTYEQYF. V gene TRBV7-2 combines with J gene TRBJ2-7; TCRdb's D call of TRBD1 is untestable without DNA. From germline, CDR1 is SGHTA and CDR2 FQGNSA. This CDR3 has 12 residues.